These 20 T cell receptor beta chains were all obtained from the same sample, sequenced in a study of CD8 T cells in Susac syndrome. Random hexamers primed reverse transcription of about 0.45 to 1 ug RNA. TCRdb recomputed calls from the immunoSEQ multiplex PCR reads with MiXCR, one row per CDR3 protein. The sample includes tens of thousands of distinct CDR3 sequences, 93% of them seen just once. The source material was CD8+ T cells from PBMCs. These receptors were collected from a human donor with Susac syndrome.

The chain recombines TRBV28 with TRBJ1-3, with unresolved D. Germline-derived CDR1 and CDR2 are MDHEN and SYDVKM. This CDR3 region has 14 residues. Deletions cut 3 bases from V and 0 bases from J, with 6 bases between. CDR3 coding DNA: TGTGCCAGCAGTTTCAGAGGCTCTGGAAACACCATATATTTT. The encoded protein is CASSFRGSGNTIYF.

The V gene is TRBV20-1, the J gene TRBJ2-7; D gene ambiguous. The length of the CDR3 is 15 residues. From germline, CDR1 is DFQATT and CDR2 SNEGSKA (reference sequence). V gave up 1 base and J gave up 2 bases, with 15 bases separating them. The CDR3 region is CSARGPRVNTYEQYF. In nucleotides, the CDR3 is TGCAGTGCTAGAGGTCCGCGAGTTAACACCTACGAGCAGTACTTC.

The chain uses TRBV2 and TRBJ2-2, with TRBD2 as a possible D gene (5 bases). The CDR3 spans 12 residues. Germline-derived CDR1 and CDR2 are SNHLY and FYNNEI. CDR3 DNA sequence: TGTGCTGTTCAGAGGGCGGGCGGGGAGCTGTTTTTT. Its translation is CAVQRAGGELFF.

The chain combines TRBV19 with TRBJ2-1; tentatively, D is TRBD1 (5 bases). Per germline, CDR1 LNHDA and CDR2 SQIVND (reference sequence). This CDR3 has 13 residues. The V and J ends lost 5 bases and 8 bases respectively, with 13 bases between them. The chain's CDR3 is CASSLTGPDEQFF. For the CDR3, the DNA is TGTGCCAGTAGTTTAACAGGTCCCGATGAGCAGTTCTTC.

The chain couples TRBV7-2 to TRBJ2-1; a weak D match, TRBD2 (6 bases). The CDR3 has 18 residues. Trimming left V 0 bases short and J 3 bases short, with 18 bases between. Germline loops: CDR1 SGHTA, CDR2 FQGNSA. As DNA, the CDR3 is TGTGCCAGCAGCTTAGCGCGCTCCCGGGACTTTTACTACAATGAGCAGTTCTTC. Translation gives CASSLARSRDFYYNEQFF.

The gene calls are TRBV20-1 and TRBJ2-3, with TRBD1 matching over 7 bases. CDR3 length: 14 residues. CDR1 and CDR2 (germline): DFQATT, SNEGSKA (reference sequence). After removal of 3 bases from V and 8 bases from J, the junction contained 11 bases not matched to a gene. The CDR3 loop is CSARQGVVSGTQYF. In DNA, the CDR3 is TGCAGTGCTAGGCAGGGGGTTGTCAGTGGTACGCAGTATTTT.

V usage is TRBV7-6 and J usage is TRBJ2-7; no clear D. This CDR3 is built from 15 residues. The germline V and J ends were trimmed by 5 bases and 2 bases, with 16 bases remaining between them. The V gene's germline CDR1 is SGHVS and CDR2 FNYEAQ. The CDR3 spells CASSPPGPQPYEQYF. In DNA, the CDR3 is TGTGCCAGCAGCCCGCCCGGCCCACAGCCCTACGAGCAGTACTTC.

V is TRBV20-1 and J is TRBJ1-5; possible D gene TRBD1, 5 bases. The ends were cut back, 3 bases at V and 3 bases at J, with 21 bases in the middle. Germline CDR1 and CDR2: DFQATT and SNEGSKA (reference sequence). The CDR3 is 17 residues long. The CDR3 DNA is TGCAGTGCTAGTCTTAGGGGCAGAGAAAAGATCAATCAGCCCCAGCATTTT. Translating it yields CSASLRGREKINQPQHF.

The chain carries TRBV12-3 or TRBV12-4 and TRBJ2-3; D possibly matches TRBD1 or TRBD2 (5 bases each). The germline V and J ends were trimmed by 5 bases and 0 bases, with 12 bases remaining between them. CDR3 length: 15 amino acids. CDR3 DNA sequence: TGTGCCAGCAGTCCGGGACGGTTTAGCACAGATACGCAGTATTTT. Protein sequence: CASSPGRFSTDTQYF.

The chain links TRBV6-1 to TRBJ2-5, with 7 positions matching TRBD1. Germline V lookup: CDR1 MNHNS, CDR2 SASEGT. This CDR3 comprises 15 residues. V lost 3 bases to trimming and J lost 2 bases; unmatched junction nucleotides: 6. CDR3 nucleotide sequence: TGTGCCAGCAGTGAGAACAGGGGCAGGCAAGAGACCCAGTACTTC. Its protein product is CASSENRGRQETQYF.

The V and J genes are TRBV25-1 and TRBJ1-1; a possible D gene is TRBD1 (5 bases). The germline gives CDR1 MGHDK, CDR2 SYGVNS. V dropped 5 bases and J dropped 13 bases, with 17 bases sitting between them. CDR3 size: 12 residues. In nucleotides, the CDR3 is TGTGCCAGCAGTACGACGGAGGCAGGGCTTTTCTTT. This gives the protein CASSTTEAGLFF.

The genes are TRBV7-9 and TRBJ2-5; 7 bases agree with TRBD1. J lost 5 bases, V lost 2 bases, and 11 bases had no gene match. The CDR3 consists of 16 residues. CDR1 and CDR2 from the germline V gene are SEHNR and FQNEAQ (reference sequence). The DNA for the CDR3 is TGTGCCAGCAGCTTAACCAGACAAGGGGGCAGGGAGACCCAGTACTTC. Encoded protein: CASSLTRQGGRETQYF.

The V and J genes are TRBV7-6 and TRBJ2-1; tentative D call: TRBD1 (5 bases). CDR3 length: 14 residues. V lost 4 bases and J lost 5, with 12 bases in between. The germline CDR1 and CDR2 sequences are SGHVS and FNYEAQ. This CDR3 reads CASSSTRTHNEQFF. DNA for the CDR3: TGTGCCAGCAGCTCAACCCGGACACACAATGAGCAGTTCTTC.

The chain couples TRBV12-3 or TRBV12-4 to TRBJ2-1; TRBD2 matches 9 bases. CDR3 length: 14 amino acids. J lost 5 bases, V lost 2 bases, and 1 base had no gene match. The chain's CDR3 is CASSLKRGDNEQFF. For the CDR3, the DNA is TGTGCCAGCAGTTTAAAGCGGGGGGACAATGAGCAGTTCTTC.

This clonotype was detected once. This rearrangement joins TRBV9 to TRBJ2-1; 7 nucleotides agree with TRBD1. V gave up 2 bases and J gave up 4 bases; unmatched junction bases: 6. CDR1 and CDR2 (germline): SGDLS, YYNGEE. The CDR3 is 15 amino acids. The CDR3 is CASSVRDSIYNEQFF. The CDR3 DNA reads as TGTGCCAGCAGCGTCCGGGACAGCATTTACAATGAGCAGTTCTTC.

The V call is TRBV9, the J call TRBJ2-3, with 12 positions matching TRBD2. Germline CDR1 reads SGDLS; CDR2 reads YYNGEE. This CDR3 has 16 residues. Unmatched junction bases numbered 7, after V lost 3 bases and J lost 5 bases. Here the CDR3 DNA reads TGTGCCAGCAGCGCAGGACTAGCGGGGCTGGTAGATACGCAGTATTTT. Protein sequence: CASSAGLAGLVDTQYF.

The V and J genes are TRBV28 and TRBJ1-5; maybe TRBD1 (5 bases). This CDR3 spans 15 amino acids. The germline CDR1 and CDR2 sequences are MDHEN and SYDVKM. V was trimmed by 5 bases and J by 3 bases, leaving 14 bases between them. CDR3 nucleotides: TGTGCCAGCAGTATTGATGGACAACTCAATCAGCCCCAGCATTTT. Amino acids: CASSIDGQLNQPQHF. The full variable domain, completed using reference TRBV28 and TRBJ1-5, is DVKVTQSSRYLVKRTGEKVFLECVQDMDHENMFWYRQDPGLGLRLIYFSYDVKMKEKGDIPEGYSVSREKKERFSLILESASTNQTSMYLCASSIDGQLNQPQHFGDGTRLSIL.

This sequence joins TRBV11-2 and TRBJ1-2; D possibly corresponds to TRBD1 (5 bases). CDR3 length equals 12 residues. The V end lost 5 bases, the J end lost 6 bases, and 10 bases lay between the germline ends. CDR1 is SGHAT and CDR2 is FQNNGV in the germline V gene. The CDR3 sequence: CASSRQPDGYTF. The CDR3 bases are TGTGCCAGCAGCCGACAGCCTGATGGCTACACCTTC.

V gene TRBV27 combines with J gene TRBJ2-1; D not resolved. V lost 4 bases and J lost 7, with 5 bases in between. CDR1 and CDR2 from the germline V gene are MNHEY and SMNVEV (reference sequence). There are 11 residues in the CDR3. The CDR3 here is CASSSRNEQFF. The CDR3 DNA is TGTGCCAGCAGTTCCCGAAATGAGCAGTTCTTC.

Here the CDR3 DNA reads TGTGCCAGCAGCGCCGGGACTTCTTACACAGATACGCAGTATTTT. It yields the protein CASSAGTSYTDTQYF. The chain employs TRBV9 and TRBJ2-3, with D perhaps matching TRBD2 (6 bases). This CDR3 is built from 15 residues. V lost 3 bases and J 2 bases, leaving 13 bases between the germline ends. Germline V gene sequence: CDR1 SGDLS, CDR2 YYNGEE.